The 31 T cell receptor beta chains in this list originate from one sample, sequenced in a study of T cell responses to AZD1222 COVID-19 vaccine. Measured with immunoSEQ multiplex PCR; TCRdb has only the in-frame clones, and not every one. The sample includes 150,000 to 160,000 clones, about nine tenths seen only once; the top ten take 3% to 3.5%. The material sequenced was peripheral blood, taken on day 0 of AZD1222 vaccination. Every receptor here comes from an adult in good health.

V usage is TRBV28 and J usage is TRBJ2-3; 11 positions agree with TRBD2. J was trimmed by 9 bases and V by 8 bases; bases with no gene match: 13. The CDR3 consists of 15 residues. The germline gives CDR1 MDHEN, CDR2 SYDVKM. In nucleotides, the CDR3 is TGTGCCAGCGGCGATAGCGGGGGGGCCCGGAGAACGCAGTATTTT. This sequence encodes CASGDSGGARRTQYF.

This clone was recorded only once. The rearrangement uses TRBV11-2 and TRBJ2-1; TRBD2 agrees at 15 bases. Germline V gene lookup returns CDR1 SGHAT and CDR2 FQNNGV. V trimming: 5 bases; J trimming: 9 bases; junction bases outside the gene matches: 8. The CDR3 runs 16 residues. CDR3 residues: CASSPRTSGGAGEQFF. CDR3 nucleotide sequence: TGTGCCAGCAGCCCAAGGACTAGCGGGGGGGCCGGTGAGCAGTTCTTC.

This sequence joins TRBV18 and TRBJ1-1; possible D gene TRBD1, 5 bases. Germline assignment: CDR1 KGHSH and CDR2 LQKENI. Between the trimmed V and J ends, which lost 8 bases and 1 base, there was a span of 14 bases. This CDR3 is built from 14 residues. In nucleotides, the CDR3 is TGTGCCAGCACGCTCGGGACGCAGAACACTGAAGCTTTCTTT. This translates into CASTLGTQNTEAFF.

The rearrangement links TRBV6-6 to TRBJ1-5; D might be TRBD1 (5 bases). The V and J ends lost 5 bases and 4 bases respectively, with 15 bases between them. From germline, CDR1 is MNHNY and CDR2 SVGAGI (reference sequence). The CDR3 sequence is 15 residues long. CDR3 sequence (DNA): TGTGCCAGCAGTCCGACAAAAAAGGGGAATCAGCCCCAGCATTTT. As protein: CASSPTKKGNQPQHF.

The chain joins TRBV6-4 to TRBJ2-7; D is possibly TRBD1 (5 bases). Germline V CDR1 and CDR2: MRHNA, SNTAGT. The V end was cut by 7 bases, the J end by 2 bases, with 12 bases between. The CDR3 runs to 13 residues. The CDR3 spells CASTRCRAYEQYF. The CDR3 bases are TGTGCCAGCACGAGATGCAGGGCCTACGAGCAGTACTTC.

This chain uses TRBV5-1 with TRBJ1-5; 8 bases map to TRBD1. The CDR3 totals 15 residues. Germline V gene lookup returns CDR1 SGHRS and CDR2 YFSETQ. The V gene end was trimmed by 0 bases and the J gene end by 5 bases; junction bases not matched to a gene: 4. CDR3 bases: TGCGCCAGCAGCTTGGGGGGACAGGTAGATCAGCCCCAGCATTTT. Encoded protein: CASSLGGQVDQPQHF.

The chain has TRBV9 and TRBJ1-2; D gene ambiguous. Germline V lookup: CDR1 SGDLS, CDR2 YYNGEE. This CDR3 contains 12 residues. Deletions cut 4 bases from V and 8 bases from J, with 12 bases between. The CDR3 nucleotides read TGTGCCAGCAGCACCCGGATTGGGGGCTACACCTTC. Translation: CASSTRIGGYTF. The variable domain in full, completed from reference TRBV9 and TRBJ1-2, reads DSGVTQTPKHLITATGQRVTLRCSPRSGDLSVYWYQQSLDQGLQFLIQYYNGEERAKGNILERFSAQQFPDLHSELNLSSLELGDSALYFCASSTRIGGYTFGSGTRLTVV.

The gene calls are TRBV4-1 and TRBJ1-2; D call uncertain. From germline, CDR1 is MGHRA and CDR2 YSYEKL. This CDR3 comprises 14 residues. Trimming took 0 bases from V and 8 from J, leaving 13 bases between them. CDR3 protein: CASSQEDGIGGYTF. CDR3 in DNA: TGCGCCAGCAGCCAAGAAGACGGGATCGGCGGCTACACCTTC.

The chain links TRBV7-2 to TRBJ2-2; 10 nucleotides agree with TRBD2. The V and J ends lost 4 bases and 7 bases, in that order; junction bases with no gene match: 12. This CDR3 has 17 residues. Germline CDR1 is SGHTA and CDR2 is FQGNSA. CDR3 protein: CASSSHGGLAGVGELFF. Written as DNA, the CDR3 is TGTGCCAGCAGCTCCCATGGAGGCCTAGCGGGGGTCGGGGAGCTGTTTTTT.

The genes are TRBV7-2 and TRBJ1-2, with 10 positions matching TRBD1. Germline-derived CDR1 and CDR2 are SGHTA and FQGNSA. This CDR3 is built from 13 residues. J lost 8 bases, V lost 7 bases, and 7 bases had no gene match. CDR3 in DNA: TGTGCCAGCACCACAGGGGACAGGGGAGGCTACACCTTC. This encodes CASTTGDRGGYTF.

The table lists this clone with a few counts. This chain links TRBV7-2 with TRBJ1-5; D not resolved. The CDR3 loop spans 16 amino acids. From germline, CDR1 is SGHTA and CDR2 FQGNSA. V was trimmed by 1 base and J by 2 bases, leaving 12 bases between them. The CDR3, as DNA: TGTGCCAGCAGCTTAGGCAAAGGAAGGGGCAATCAGCCCCAGCATTTT. It encodes CASSLGKGRGNQPQHF.

The chain links TRBV9 to TRBJ2-1, with TRBD2 as a possible D gene (6 bases). The CDR3 totals 14 residues. CDR1 is SGDLS and CDR2 is YYNGEE in the germline V gene. V was cut by 0 bases and J by 4 bases, with 8 bases left in between. The CDR3 DNA sequence: TGTGCCAGCAGCGTAGGTGGGGGGTACAATGAGCAGTTCTTC. As protein: CASSVGGGYNEQFF.

V usage is TRBV28 and J usage is TRBJ2-2, with 7 bases fitting TRBD2. The CDR3 spans 14 residues. V shed 8 bases, J shed 3 bases, and the junction held 6 bases outside the gene matches. The V gene's germline CDR1 is MDHEN and CDR2 SYDVKM. In DNA form, the CDR3 reads TGTGCCAGCCTGAGAGGGAGGGACACCGGGGAGCTGTTTTTT. Its protein product is CASLRGRDTGELFF. The full variable domain, completed using reference TRBV28 and TRBJ2-2, is DVKVTQSSRYLVKRTGEKVFLECVQDMDHENMFWYRQDPGLGLRLIYFSYDVKMKEKGDIPEGYSVSREKKERFSLILESASTNQTSMYLCASLRGRDTGELFFGEGSRLTVL.

The genes are TRBV19 and TRBJ2-7; D might be TRBD1 (6 bases). This CDR3 has 15 amino acids. Deletions cut 1 base from V and 3 bases from J, with 13 bases between. The germline CDR1 and CDR2 sequences are LNHDA and SQIVND (reference sequence). CDR3 region: CASSIGGQYFYEQYF. The DNA of the CDR3 is TGTGCCAGTAGTATAGGGGGACAATACTTCTACGAGCAGTACTTC.

The CDR3 loop is CASSLSLAGGQETQYF. CDR3 nucleotides: TGTGCCAGCAGCTTGTCCCTAGCGGGGGGGCAAGAGACCCAGTACTTC. The V and J genes are TRBV5-4 and TRBJ2-5, with TRBD2 identical over 12 bases. Germline V lookup: CDR1 SGHNT, CDR2 YYREEE (reference sequence). The CDR3 has 16 amino acids. Trimming cost V 1 base and J 2 bases; bases outside gene matches: 3.

V and J are TRBV28 and TRBJ2-1; 10 nucleotides match TRBD1. J gave up 6 bases and V 5 bases, and 10 bases lay outside the gene matches. The CDR3 consists of 16 residues. Germline V gene lookup returns CDR1 MDHEN and CDR2 SYDVKM. The CDR3 is CASSIVGTGVVNEQFF. CDR3 DNA sequence: TGTGCCAGCAGTATCGTGGGGACAGGGGTCGTCAATGAGCAGTTCTTC.

V gene TRBV6-6 combines with J gene TRBJ2-4; D perhaps matches TRBD2 (6 bases). Deletions cut 5 bases from V and 2 bases from J, with 13 bases between. CDR1 is MNHNY, CDR2 SVGAGI, per germline (reference sequence). There are 15 residues in the CDR3. CDR3 bases: TGTGCCAGCAGTAGCTCTAGCGCGACCAAAAACATTCAGTACTTC. Residues: CASSSSSATKNIQYF.

This clone was seen only once. The CDR3 sequence is CASSPGQGVNYGYTF. The DNA for the CDR3 is TGTGCCAGTAGCCCCGGACAGGGGGTTAACTATGGCTACACCTTC. This chain connects TRBV19 to TRBJ1-2; 10 bases agree with TRBD1. With 6 bases clipped from V and 1 base from J, the junction kept 5 bases outside the gene matches. CDR1 LNHDA and CDR2 SQIVND come from the germline V gene (reference sequence). This CDR3 contains 15 residues.

The chain carries TRBV12-3 or TRBV12-4 and TRBJ1-5; no reliable D call. Trimming cost V 2 bases and J 6 bases, with 5 bases left between them. The CDR3 extends over 12 amino acids. CDR3 DNA sequence: TGTGCCAGCAGTTTACGTCCTCAGCCCCAGCATTTT. Translation gives CASSLRPQPQHF.

This clone was observed a single time. The chain is built from TRBV7-9 and TRBJ1-5; 8 positions agree with TRBD1. The CDR3 runs to 16 residues. The germline V gene has CDR1 SEHNR and CDR2 FQNEAQ (reference sequence). Trimming took 1 base from V and 3 from J; bases not matched to a gene: 5. Here the CDR3 DNA reads TGTGCCAGCAGCTTAGTAGGACAGGGACCCAATCAGCCCCAGCATTTT. The encoded protein is CASSLVGQGPNQPQHF.

Worth noting for this clone: The same CDR3 is also encoded by other DNA sequences in this sample. This rearrangement joins TRBV9 to TRBJ1-2; the D is unclear. CDR3 length: 14 residues. The V gene lost 0 bases and the J gene lost 0 bases, with 6 bases spanning the gap. Germline V lookup: CDR1 SGDLS, CDR2 YYNGEE. CDR3 coding DNA: TGTGCCAGCAGCGTAGGGACGGCTAACTATGGCTACACCTTC. This translates into CASSVGTANYGYTF.

The chain couples TRBV4-2 to TRBJ1-2, with 7 bases aligning to TRBD1. CDR1 is LGHNA, CDR2 YNFKEQ, per germline. The trim removed 2 bases at V and 1 base at J, leaving 4 bases unmatched. The CDR3 is made up of 15 amino acids. The CDR3 sequence: CASSQRQGGNYGYTF. The CDR3 DNA is TGTGCCAGCAGCCAACGACAGGGAGGTAACTATGGCTACACCTTC.

The V call is TRBV7-3, the J call TRBJ2-6; either TRBD1 or TRBD2 may fit D (6 bases each). V was cut by 3 bases and J by 2 bases, with 17 bases left in between. CDR3 length: 18 residues. In germline, CDR1 is SGHTA, CDR2 FQGTGA. This chain's CDR3 is CASSLLSGGAPGANVLTF. The DNA of the CDR3 is TGTGCCAGCAGCTTGCTTTCCGGGGGCGCGCCTGGGGCCAACGTCCTGACTTTC.

The chain recombines TRBV5-1 with TRBJ1-2; 8 bases line up with TRBD1. This CDR3 contains 15 residues. Germline assignment: CDR1 SGHRS and CDR2 YFSETQ. V lost 3 bases to trimming and J lost 6 bases; unmatched junction nucleotides: 10. The CDR3 nucleotides read TGCGCCAGCAGCTCCACAGGGGGGGGTATCGATGGCTACACCTTC. This codes for CASSSTGGGIDGYTF. The complete variable domain, with remaining parts taken from reference TRBV5-1 and TRBJ1-2, reads KAGVTQTPRYLIKTRGQQVTLSCSPISGHRSVSWYQQTPGQGLQFLFEYFSETQRNKGNFPGRFSGRQFSNSRSEMNVSTLELGDSALYLCASSSTGGGIDGYTFGSGTRLTVV.

This rearrangement joins TRBV20-1 to TRBJ1-2; TRBD1 matches 9 bases. Germline assignment: CDR1 DFQATT and CDR2 SNEGSKA (reference sequence). The junction had 0 bases not matched to a gene; V was cut back by 3 bases and J by 7 bases. This CDR3 spans 11 amino acids. CDR3 coding DNA: TGCAGTGCTAGGGACAGGGGTGGCTACACCTTC. This gives the protein CSARDRGGYTF.

The chain couples TRBV12-5 to TRBJ2-1; D gene uncertain. Germline values: CDR1 LGHNT, CDR2 FRNRAP. This CDR3 contains 12 residues. V was cut by 1 base and J by 7 bases, with 5 bases left in between. The CDR3 DNA is TGTGCTAGTGGTTTGGGGACGAATGAGCAGTTCTTC. Encoded protein: CASGLGTNEQFF.

CDR3 residues: CASSVISETEAFF. The CDR3 DNA reads TGTGCCAGCAGCGTTATTTCAGAGACTGAAGCTTTCTTT. This chain links TRBV9 with TRBJ1-1; no firm D call. Trimming took off 2 bases at V and 5 bases at J, with 10 bases between the two ends. Germline V gene data show CDR1 as SGDLS and CDR2 as YYNGEE. There are 13 residues in the CDR3.

The chain employs TRBV6-6 and TRBJ1-1, with 11 nucleotides matching TRBD1. Germline V lookup: CDR1 MNHNY, CDR2 SVGAGI (reference sequence). The CDR3 has 16 amino acids. The V gene end was trimmed by 5 bases and the J gene end by 4 bases; junction bases not matched to a gene: 9. The chain's CDR3 is CASSPAGQGGSTEAFF. The CDR3, as DNA: TGTGCCAGCAGTCCAGCGGGACAGGGGGGCAGCACTGAAGCTTTCTTT.

The chain uses TRBV7-2 and TRBJ1-5; 12 positions agree with TRBD1. The CDR3 is 17 residues long. Germline V gene lookup returns CDR1 SGHTA and CDR2 FQGNSA. After removal of 3 bases from V and 3 bases from J, the junction contained 6 bases not matched to a gene. Here the CDR3 reads CASSFEGQGADNQPQHF. In DNA, the CDR3 is TGTGCCAGCAGCTTCGAGGGACAGGGGGCTGACAATCAGCCCCAGCATTTT.

This rearrangement joins TRBV3-1 (or the pseudogene TRBV3-2) to TRBJ2-7, with 8 positions matching TRBD2. The CDR3 runs to 14 residues. The V gene's germline CDR1 is LGHDT and CDR2 YNNKEL (reference sequence). J was trimmed by 4 bases and V by 1 base; bases with no gene match: 3. The CDR3 protein is CASSQGTSRYEQYF. CDR3 coding DNA: TGTGCCAGCAGCCAAGGGACTAGCCGATACGAGCAGTACTTC.

This chain joins TRBV25-1 and TRBJ1-5, with 12 positions matching TRBD1. The CDR3 is 16 amino acids. Germline loops: CDR1 MGHDK, CDR2 SYGVNS. Trimming took 4 bases from V and 5 from J; bases not matched to a gene: 6. The CDR3 coding sequence is TGTGCCAGCAGTGGGGGACAGGGGGCGTCGGATCAGCCCCAGCATTTT. As protein: CASSGGQGASDQPQHF.